This T cell receptor (beta chain) was captured by sequencing in a study of post-analysis software for immune sequencing data (dated by TCRdb to 2013 to 2016). Regarding the complete study: The recorded disease courses included relapsing-remitting, secondary progressive and progressive-relapsing multiple sclerosis, and some patients had no subtype annotation. Patient repertoires were compared against ten to eleven previously published healthy control repertoires from donors aged 6 to 25 years. A subset of samples was prepared in parallel using single-end sample barcoding, then pooled and co-amplified after Illumina adapter ligation. Overall study results and their limits: The multiple sclerosis patient group was slightly younger than the control group. Compared with controls, multiple sclerosis patients had significantly lower normalized Chao1 diversity, a finding suggesting substantial peripheral T-cell clonal expansion. Four or five TRBV segments, including TRBV5-6, TRBV5-1 and TRBV20-1, were significantly more frequent in patients than controls. Direct clustering with F measure showed strong co-clustering of samples prepared in the same batch, prompting a batch-effect correction.

The junction shows trimming of 2 bases on V and 6 bases on J, plus 13 bases between the germline ends. Looking up the germline V gene yields CDR1 SQVTM and CDR2 ANQGSEA. Including the terminal cysteine and phenylalanine, the CDR3 comprises 13 residues. CDR3 DNA is the only sequence kept; it has 39 bases, read in frame from the first base. Library method: PCR. Sequencing relied on an Illumina HiSeq 2500. Unique molecular identifiers were incorporated into TCR beta cDNA libraries to reduce PCR and sequencing biases. Per 1 to 10 million input T cells, roughly 500,000 cDNA molecules were obtained, such that each molecule approximated one T cell. The patient libraries were prepared and sequenced with the same protocol used for the earlier healthy control dataset. Samples belonging to the same batch were prepared together, multiplexed and sequenced on a shared HiSeq lane. The study's own analysis went as follows. MIGEC was used to process the raw barcoded reads, and molecular identifier groups with only a single read were discarded before consensus assembly and CDR3 extraction. VDJtools was used for post-analysis of the clonotype tables, and diversity was normalized by down-sampling every dataset to the size of the smallest sample. In repertoire overlap clustering, CDR3 amino acid sequences, but not nucleotide sequences, were matched to correct batch-related cross-sample contamination. Using fastp at Q25 and MiXCR, TCRdb reprocessed the public reads and kept productive beta chains. Here each entry gathers all rows of one CDR3 protein and keeps the most common genes and DNA. TCRdb's processing, not the authors' own work, is the source of the V and J calls. The sample yields around 400,000 distinct CDR3 sequences; about a third were counted once. Roughly 13% of the sample is taken by the ten largest.

This clonotype was counted many times. This receptor's antigen is unknown. The record has no base qualities; no much larger clone is one base away. TCR beta repertoires were profiled from peripheral blood of roughly 13 young patients with multiple sclerosis to demonstrate the VDJtools post-analysis software. The patients with multiple sclerosis were children and adolescents between about 6 and 15 years of age. This receptor was obtained from a girl aged 10-17 years with multiple sclerosis. The V and J segments used are TRBV29-1 and TRBJ2-5; the D gene cannot be named for sure. Sequenced: blood. The CDR3 loop reads CSVEQPGGKTQYF. The DNA is TGCAGCGTTGAACAGCCCGGTGGGAAGACCCAGTACTTC.